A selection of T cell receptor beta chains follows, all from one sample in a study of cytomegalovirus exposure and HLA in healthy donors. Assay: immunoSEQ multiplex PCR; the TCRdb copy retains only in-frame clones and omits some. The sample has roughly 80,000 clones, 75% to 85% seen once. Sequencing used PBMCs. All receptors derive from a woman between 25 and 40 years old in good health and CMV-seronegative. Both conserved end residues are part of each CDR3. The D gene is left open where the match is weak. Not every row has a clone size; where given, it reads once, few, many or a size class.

CASSTRQGGETQYF TGTGCCAGCAGTACCCGCCAGGGAGGGGAGACCCAGTACTTC TRBJ2-5 TRBV6-1 TRBD2 -
CASSRLAGVYNEQFF TGTGCCAGCAGTAGACTAGCGGGAGTTTACAATGAGCAGTTCTTC TRBJ2-1 TRBV6-6 TRBD2 -
CASSHGDRGPRGGRWTDTQYF TGTGCCAGCAGTCATGGGGACAGGGGACCTCGGGGCGGGAGGTGGACAGATACGCAGTATTTT TRBJ2-3 TRBV27 TRBD1 once
CASTAGDYGTDTQYF TGTGCCAGCACGGCGGGGGATTACGGCACAGATACGCAGTATTTT TRBJ2-3 TRBV28 TRBD2 -
CASSPRDSYEQYF TGTGCCAGCTCACCCAGAGACAGCTACGAGCAGTACTTC TRBJ2-7 TRBV18 - -
CASSLWSSGANTGELFF TGTGCCAGCAGCTTATGGAGTAGCGGGGCGAACACCGGGGAGCTGTTTTTT TRBJ2-2 TRBV7-2 TRBD2 -
CASSQPNPGLANPRDTGELFF TGCGCCAGCAGCCAACCTAACCCCGGACTAGCAAATCCAAGGGACACCGGGGAGCTGTTTTTT TRBJ2-2 TRBV4-1 TRBD2 once
CASSFGTSGRNEQYF TGTGCCAGCAGTTTCGGGACTAGCGGGAGAAACGAGCAGTACTTC TRBJ2-7 TRBV5-8 TRBD2 -
CASSYRPGQGGMNTEAFF TGCGCCAGCAGCTACCGCCCAGGACAGGGGGGGATGAACACTGAAGCTTTCTTT TRBJ1-1 TRBV5-1 TRBD1 -
CASTRQIHSNQPQHF TGTGCCAGCACCCGACAGATTCATAGCAATCAGCCCCAGCATTTT TRBJ1-5 TRBV28 - -
CSVVHGGPAYGYTF TGCAGCGTTGTCCACGGGGGGCCCGCCTATGGCTACACCTTC TRBJ1-2 TRBV29-1 - -
CASSVGTGGATNEKLFF TGTGCCAGCAGCGTCGGGACAGGGGGTGCAACTAATGAAAAACTGTTTTTT TRBJ1-4 TRBV9 TRBD1 -
CATSRSPRPGGGTDTQYF TGTGCCACCAGCAGATCCCCCCGCCCCGGGGGAGGCACAGATACGCAGTATTTT TRBJ2-3 TRBV15 - -
CASSYSSGPFYGYTF TGTGCCAGCAGTTACAGTTCAGGCCCGTTCTATGGCTACACCTTC TRBJ1-2 TRBV6-5 - -
CATIAGGPSDTQYF TGTGCCACTATAGCGGGAGGGCCCTCGGATACGCAGTATTTT TRBJ2-3 TRBV6-1 TRBD2 -
CASSARDSGTSGRAFTDTQYF TGTGCCAGCAGCGCCCGGGATTCCGGGACTAGCGGGAGGGCCTTTACAGATACGCAGTATTTT TRBJ2-3 TRBV9 TRBD2 -
CASSQVKASGRAGDNEQFF TGCGCCAGCAGCCAAGTCAAGGCTAGCGGGAGGGCCGGGGACAATGAGCAGTTCTTC TRBJ2-1 TRBV4-1 TRBD2 -
CAIKATGGSEQYF TGTGCCATCAAGGCCACAGGCGGGAGCGAGCAGTACTTC TRBJ2-7 TRBV10-3 TRBD2 once
CASSFTGTRVDEQFF TGTGCCAGCAGCTTTACAGGGACACGGGTCGATGAGCAGTTCTTC TRBJ2-1 TRBV9 - once
CASSPNDWVRGNTIYF TGCGCCAGCAGCCCCAATGACTGGGTTAGAGGAAACACCATATATTTT TRBJ1-3 TRBV4-1 - -
CSARSLDTQYF TGCAGTGCTAGATCTCTAGATACGCAGTATTTT TRBJ2-3 TRBV20-1 - -
CATSRGGSSSNQPQHF TGTGCCACCAGCAGAGGAGGGTCGTCGAGCAATCAGCCCCAGCATTTT TRBJ1-5 TRBV15 - once
CASSLAGLQSEQFF TGTGCTAGCAGCTTAGCGGGACTACAGAGTGAGCAGTTCTTC TRBJ2-1 TRBV7-7 TRBD2 -
CSVEGLTDTQYF TGCAGCGTTGAGGGCCTAACAGATACGCAGTATTTT TRBJ2-3 TRBV29-1 - -
CAWSVNRGWEQYF TGTGCCTGGAGTGTTAACAGGGGGTGGGAGCAGTACTTC TRBJ2-5 TRBV30 TRBD1 -
CASVLAGQLGNTIYF TGTGCCAGCGTGTTGGCAGGGCAACTTGGAAACACCATATATTTT TRBJ1-3 TRBV6-1 - -
CASSFASGRPYNEQFF TGTGCCAGCAGCTTCGCTAGCGGAAGACCTTACAATGAGCAGTTCTTC TRBJ2-1 TRBV7-3 TRBD2 -
CAWGTGNLETQYF TGTGCCTGGGGGACAGGTAATTTGGAGACCCAGTACTTC TRBJ2-5 TRBV30 TRBD1 -
CASALEGVSGNTIYF TGTGCCAGCGCCTTGGAGGGTGTTTCTGGAAACACCATATATTTT TRBJ1-3 TRBV25-1 - -
CSVSNRVMNTEAFF TGCAGCGTCTCAAACAGGGTCATGAACACTGAAGCTTTCTTT TRBJ1-1 TRBV29-1 - once
CASGRGGGGADTQYF TGTGCCTCTGGGAGGGGGGGCGGAGGGGCAGATACGCAGTATTTT TRBJ2-3 TRBV10-3 - -